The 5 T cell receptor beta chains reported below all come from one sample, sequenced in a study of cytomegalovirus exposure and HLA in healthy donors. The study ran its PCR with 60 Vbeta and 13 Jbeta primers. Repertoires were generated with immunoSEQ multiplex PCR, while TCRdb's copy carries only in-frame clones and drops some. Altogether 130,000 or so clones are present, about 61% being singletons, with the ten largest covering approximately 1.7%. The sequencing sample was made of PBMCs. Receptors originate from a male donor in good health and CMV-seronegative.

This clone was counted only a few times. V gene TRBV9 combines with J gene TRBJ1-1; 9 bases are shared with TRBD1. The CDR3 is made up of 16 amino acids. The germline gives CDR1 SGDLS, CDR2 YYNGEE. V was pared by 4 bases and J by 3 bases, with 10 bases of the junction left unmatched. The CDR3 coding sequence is TGTGCCAGCAGCATAACTGGTCGGACAGGGGACACTGAAGCTTTCTTT. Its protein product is CASSITGRTGDTEAFF.

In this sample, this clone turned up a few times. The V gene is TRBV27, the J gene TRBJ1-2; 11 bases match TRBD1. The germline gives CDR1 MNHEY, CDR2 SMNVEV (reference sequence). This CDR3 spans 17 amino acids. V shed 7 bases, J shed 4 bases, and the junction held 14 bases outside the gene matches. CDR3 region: CASKPGTGGSWVYGYTF. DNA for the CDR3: TGTGCCAGCAAACCCGGGACAGGGGGTAGTTGGGTCTATGGCTACACCTTC.

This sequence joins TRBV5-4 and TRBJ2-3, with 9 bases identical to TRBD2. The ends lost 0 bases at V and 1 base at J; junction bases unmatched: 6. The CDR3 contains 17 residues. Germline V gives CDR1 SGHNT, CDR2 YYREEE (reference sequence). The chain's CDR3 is CASSLVVSGGRTDTQYF. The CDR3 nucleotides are TGTGCCAGCAGCTTGGTGGTTAGCGGGGGCCGCACAGATACGCAGTATTTT.

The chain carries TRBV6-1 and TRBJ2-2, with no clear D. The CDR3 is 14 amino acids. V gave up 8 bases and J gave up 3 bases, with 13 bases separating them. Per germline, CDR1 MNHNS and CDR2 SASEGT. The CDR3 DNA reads TGTGCCAGCCGGTCCCCAGGCGACACCGGGGAGCTGTTTTTT. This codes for CASRSPGDTGELFF.

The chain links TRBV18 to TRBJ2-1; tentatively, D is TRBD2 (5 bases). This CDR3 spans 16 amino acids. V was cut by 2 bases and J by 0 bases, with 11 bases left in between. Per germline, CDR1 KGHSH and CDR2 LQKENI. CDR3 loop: CASSPSMRDSYNEQFF. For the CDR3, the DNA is TGTGCCAGCTCACCATCAATGAGGGACTCCTACAATGAGCAGTTCTTC.